This T cell receptor beta chain emerged from a study of radiotherapy plus CTLA-4 blockade in lung cancer. About the research overall: Objective responses were seen in around a sixth of patients, disease control in approximately 30%.

General observations from the study: Reported findings show early blood T cell clone dynamics, with interferon-beta, best predicted response. Clones of tumor-derived TCRs expanded in blood after radiotherapy plus ipilimumab.

The study treated chemo-refractory metastatic non-small-cell lung cancer patients with focal radiation plus ipilimumab CTLA-4 blockade. Note on this clone: No antigen is known for it.

Libraries were prepared by immunoSEQ multiplex PCR; TCRdb keeps only in-frame clonotypes and omits some of them. The repertoire has around 100,000 clones, roughly 79% of them found once; the top ten carry 2.8%. This sequence was found in a human donor with non-small cell lung cancer who had a partial response to radiotherapy plus ipilimumab. Some clones in this sample may be carry-over from other donors' samples. The sample in question was peripheral blood, obtained from a patient treated with radiotherapy plus ipilimumab.

The CDR3 bases are TGTGCCAGCAGCCGCTCGGGGGATCTGCCCTATAATTCACCCCTCCACTTT. Amino acid sequence: CASSRSGDLPYNSPLHF. The rearrangement joins TRBV5-6 to TRBJ1-6; tentative D call: TRBD1 (5 bases). CDR1 is SGHDT, CDR2 YYEEEE, per germline. CDR3 length equals 17 residues. V was clipped by 4 bases and J by 2 bases, with 16 bases between them. The entire variable domain, with the rest obtained from reference TRBV5-6 and TRBJ1-6, is as follows: DAGVTQSPTHLIKTRGQQVTLRCSPKSGHDTVSWYQQALGQGPQFIFQYYEEEERQRGNFPDRFSGHQFPNYSSELNVNALLLGDSALYLCASSRSGDLPYNSPLHFGNGTRLTVT.